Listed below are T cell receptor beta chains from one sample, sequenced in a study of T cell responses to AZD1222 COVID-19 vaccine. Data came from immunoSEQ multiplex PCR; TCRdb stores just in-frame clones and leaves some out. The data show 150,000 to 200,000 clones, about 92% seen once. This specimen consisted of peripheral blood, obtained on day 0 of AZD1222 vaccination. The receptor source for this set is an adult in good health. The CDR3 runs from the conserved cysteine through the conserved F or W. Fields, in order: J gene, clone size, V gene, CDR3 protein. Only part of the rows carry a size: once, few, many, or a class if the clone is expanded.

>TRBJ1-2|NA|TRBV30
CAGCGRDTRDYGYTF
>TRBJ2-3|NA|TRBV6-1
CASSEGWLAGGTDTQYF
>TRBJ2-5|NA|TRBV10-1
CAGTWGAPKETQYF
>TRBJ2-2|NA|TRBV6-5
CASSTDFAGELFF
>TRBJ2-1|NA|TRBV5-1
CASSSDWSSYNEQFF
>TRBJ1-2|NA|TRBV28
CASSLWEGVDGYTF
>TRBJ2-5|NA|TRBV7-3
CASSLSGRGTQYF
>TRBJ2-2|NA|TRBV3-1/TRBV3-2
CACREAGETGELFF
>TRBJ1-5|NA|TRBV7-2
CASSLYPPSNQPQHF
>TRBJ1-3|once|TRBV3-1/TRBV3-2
CASSQDDGGSGNTIYF
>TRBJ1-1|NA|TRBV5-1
CASSPLAANTEAFF
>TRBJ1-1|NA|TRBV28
CASSLLNTEAFF
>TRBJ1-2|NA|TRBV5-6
CASSPGQPTYGYTF
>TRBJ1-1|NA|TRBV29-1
CSVVYDSDNGTEAFF
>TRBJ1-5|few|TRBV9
CASSVDGANQPQHF
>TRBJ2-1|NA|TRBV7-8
CASSPRGRSGNEQFF
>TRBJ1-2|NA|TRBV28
CASSLGIGTGGNYGYTF
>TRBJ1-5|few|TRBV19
CASSIEPPGQLYSNQPQHF
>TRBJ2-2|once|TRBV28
CASTRLVGGELFF
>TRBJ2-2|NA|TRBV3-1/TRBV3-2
CASSQGAVNTGELFF